This T cell receptor (beta chain) derives from a study of liver allograft versus peripheral blood T cells. Study-level information: Blood and transplanted-liver T cell receptor repertoires from recipients were compared. General study findings and limits: As reported, T cell receptor repertoires inside liver allografts differed from those present in peripheral blood.

TCRdb redid the calling of the reads with MiXCR, one entry per CDR3 protein. This sample has more than 1,500 distinct CDR3 sequences, with approximately 16% found just once. The CDR3 is 14 residues long. Looked up from germline, CDR1 is DFQATT and CDR2 is SNEGSKA (reference sequence). The ends were cut back, 2 bases at V and 1 base at J, with 10 bases in the middle. Comments on this clonotype: Antigen specificity is unknown.

The receptor's source is a human patient who had a liver transplant. A subset of T cells may come from the graft donor. V gene TRBV20-1 combines with J gene TRBJ2-3; perhaps D is TRBD1 or TRBD2 (6 bases each). CDR3 sequence (DNA): TGCAGTGCTAGATTCGGGGGCCGCACAGATACGCAGTATTTT. Its translation: CSARFGGRTDTQYF.